This paragraph covers one T cell receptor (beta chain) sequence. Its matching antigen is unknown. Each sorted fraction was over 95% pure. As every portion of the isolated RNA was reverse transcribed, the sequencing read expressed TCRB transcripts. Here immunoSEQ multiplex PCR was the method, and the copy in TCRdb shows in-frame clones only, minus some. This sample has over 120,000 clones; more than 9% occur once, and the top ten carry less than 1.5%. This record belongs to a study of beta chain features in type 1 diabetes. Looking at the study overall: Across the samples, over 85 million sorted cells were examined in total. Study-wide results and limits: The naive, central memory and Treg TCRB repertoires showed an apparent similarity that was greater among patients than among healthy donors.

The source is a man between 18 and 29 years old in good health. Input material: naive CD4+ T cells from blood.

The CDR3 DNA reads TGTGCCAGCAGCCAAGTCTCCGCGTCCTACAATGAGCAGTTCTTC. Its translation is CASSQVSASYNEQFF. The chain has TRBV4-2 and TRBJ2-1; no definite D call. This CDR3 region has 15 residues. In germline, CDR1 is LGHNA, CDR2 YNFKEQ. V lost 1 base, J lost 1 base, and 8 bases lay in between.